These T cell receptor beta chains were read from a single sample in a study of blood T cell repertoires in COVID-19. Sequencing used immunoSEQ multiplex PCR; TCRdb keeps in-frame clones, though not all of them. The data hold approximately 150,000 clones, with approximately 86% observed a single time. The source material was peripheral blood. The receptors shown here come from a woman aged 55 to 70 with active or convalescent COVID-19. Both conserved end residues are part of each CDR3. D genes are given only for firm matches. Part of the rows lack a size; the others show once, few, many or a class for expanded clones.

d_call	v_call	clone_size	j_call	cdr3_nt	cdr3_aa
.	TRBV20-1	.	TRBJ2-7	TGCAGTGCTAGTTGGCAGGGTTTGGGCGAGCAGTACTTC	CSASWQGLGEQYF
TRBD1	TRBV9	.	TRBJ2-7	TGTGCCAGCAGCGTCCTGCCGGGACAGAGCTACGAGCAGTACTTC	CASSVLPGQSYEQYF
.	TRBV9	.	TRBJ1-6	TGTGCCAGCAGCGTAGCGGCGGGGCTGGGGAATTCACCCCTCCACTTT	CASSVAAGLGNSPLHF
.	TRBV6-2/TRBV6-3	.	TRBJ2-7	TGTGCCAGCAGTTACCCCACCGGCGAGCAGTACTTC	CASSYPTGEQYF
TRBD2	TRBV6-2/TRBV6-3	.	TRBJ2-3	TGTGCCAGCAGTTACCTCGCGACGGGGGGTACGCAGTATTTT	CASSYLATGGTQYF
.	TRBV5-8	.	TRBJ1-1	TGTGCCAGCAGCTTGGGAATGACCGGGTACACTGAAGCTTTCTTT	CASSLGMTGYTEAFF
TRBD1	TRBV11-2	.	TRBJ1-4	TGTGCCAGCAGCAACCGGGACAGGGACAAAAAACTGTTTTTT	CASSNRDRDKKLFF
TRBD1	TRBV7-8	once	TRBJ2-1	TGTGCCAGCAGCTTGGTGCGGGACAGGGCGGACAATGAGCAGTTCTTC	CASSLVRDRADNEQFF
.	TRBV7-2	.	TRBJ2-1	TGTGCCAGCAGCTTAGGGTACACCAACAATGAGCAGTTCTTC	CASSLGYTNNEQFF
.	TRBV18	.	TRBJ2-3	TGTGCCAGCTCACCACAGGACGGACAAATCACAGATACGCAGTATTTT	CASSPQDGQITDTQYF
TRBD1	TRBV4-3	.	TRBJ1-1	TGCGCCAGCAGCCTTGATAGGGACAGGGGCACTGAAGCTTTCTTT	CASSLDRDRGTEAFF
.	TRBV18	.	TRBJ1-3	TGTGCCAGCTCACCACCGAACAGGGAGTCTGGAAACACCATATATTTT	CASSPPNRESGNTIYF
TRBD2	TRBV10-3	few	TRBJ2-1	TGTGCCTCTCTAGGGCTAGCGGGGACTTTAAGCTCCTACAATGAGCAGTTCTTC	CASLGLAGTLSSYNEQFF
.	TRBV14	once	TRBJ1-1	TGTGCCAGCAGCCAAGACCGAAGGAGTGTCACTGAAGCTTTCTTT	CASSQDRRSVTEAFF
TRBD2	TRBV3-1/TRBV3-2	.	TRBJ2-2	TGTGCCAGCAGCCAACACCTAGCGGGGGTCACCGGGGAGCTGTTTTTT	CASSQHLAGVTGELFF
TRBD2	TRBV19	.	TRBJ2-5	TGTGCCAGTAGTTTCCGGCTAGCGGGGGGCAGAGAGACCCAGTACTTC	CASSFRLAGGRETQYF
TRBD1	TRBV6-4	.	TRBJ1-2	TGTGCCAGCAGCGGTGGACAGGGGGCCTATGGCTACACCTTC	CASSGGQGAYGYTF
TRBD1	TRBV2	.	TRBJ1-6	TGTGCCAGCAGTGGGGGACAGGGGAATTCACCCCTCCACTTT	CASSGGQGNSPLHF
TRBD1	TRBV10-3	few	TRBJ1-1	TGTGCCATCAGGACAGGGGGAGACACTGAAGCTTTCTTT	CAIRTGGDTEAFF
TRBD2	TRBV5-1	.	TRBJ2-1	TGCGCCAGCGGGTTTGGCGGGGGGGCGAATGAGCAGTTCTTC	CASGFGGGANEQFF
TRBD1	TRBV29-1	.	TRBJ2-5	TGCAGCGTTGAAGGCAGGGGGCTTGAGACCCAGTACTTC	CSVEGRGLETQYF
.	TRBV7-9	.	TRBJ2-2	TGTGCCAGCAAGACGTTGGACAGCAAGGGAAGAAACACCGGGGAGCTGTTTTTT	CASKTLDSKGRNTGELFF
.	TRBV2	.	TRBJ1-4	TGTGCCAGCAGTGGGTCGGTTATTGCAACTAATGAAAAACTGTTTTTT	CASSGSVIATNEKLFF
.	TRBV19	.	TRBJ2-4	TGTGCCAGTAGTATAGGGATCGGGGGGCTAGCCAAAAACATTCAGTACTTC	CASSIGIGGLAKNIQYF
.	TRBV6-5	.	TRBJ1-6	TGTGCCAGCAGTCTTTCGGGACACAAAAATTCACCCCTCCACTTT	CASSLSGHKNSPLHF
TRBD1	TRBV7-3	.	TRBJ2-5	TGTGCCAGCAGCAAGGGGACAGGGGTCAGAGAGACCCAGTACTTC	CASSKGTGVRETQYF
.	TRBV7-9	.	TRBJ1-1	TGTGCCAGCAGCCTCCCTGGAGGTAGCGGAGCTTTCTTT	CASSLPGGSGAFF